What follows is one TCR beta chain and its context. Study processing details: Amplified reference gene primers provided the basis for estimating nucleated cell counts. Clones were sequenced by immunoSEQ multiplex PCR, and TCRdb holds only the in-frame ones, with some missing. Clone size and V and J calls were adopted from that table, with D and trimming inferred from the DNA. The sample holds about 75,000 clones, roughly 84% seen once. This specimen comes from a study of blood T cell repertoires in COVID-19. Study-wide background: Acute and convalescent COVID-19 specimens originated in the United States, Italy and Spain. The analysed material was cDNA or gDNA that came from T cells, B-cell-depleted T cells, or PBMCs.

Germline CDR1 is SGHDT and CDR2 is YYEEEE. The CDR3 has 16 amino acids. The V gene end was trimmed by 3 bases and the J gene end by 0 bases; junction bases not matched to a gene: 4. Specimen: peripheral blood. This TCR came from a woman aged 45-65 years with acute or convalescent COVID-19. The rearrangement joins TRBV5-6 to TRBJ2-2; 8 bases agree with TRBD1. CDR3 residues: CASSWGQAANTGELFF. For the CDR3, the DNA is TGTGCCAGCAGCTGGGGACAGGCCGCGAACACCGGGGAGCTGTTTTTT. Complete variable domain (other parts from reference TRBV5-6 and TRBJ2-2): DAGVTQSPTHLIKTRGQQVTLRCSPKSGHDTVSWYQQALGQGPQFIFQYYEEEERQRGNFPDRFSGHQFPNYSSELNVNALLLGDSALYLCASSWGQAANTGELFFGEGSRLTVL.